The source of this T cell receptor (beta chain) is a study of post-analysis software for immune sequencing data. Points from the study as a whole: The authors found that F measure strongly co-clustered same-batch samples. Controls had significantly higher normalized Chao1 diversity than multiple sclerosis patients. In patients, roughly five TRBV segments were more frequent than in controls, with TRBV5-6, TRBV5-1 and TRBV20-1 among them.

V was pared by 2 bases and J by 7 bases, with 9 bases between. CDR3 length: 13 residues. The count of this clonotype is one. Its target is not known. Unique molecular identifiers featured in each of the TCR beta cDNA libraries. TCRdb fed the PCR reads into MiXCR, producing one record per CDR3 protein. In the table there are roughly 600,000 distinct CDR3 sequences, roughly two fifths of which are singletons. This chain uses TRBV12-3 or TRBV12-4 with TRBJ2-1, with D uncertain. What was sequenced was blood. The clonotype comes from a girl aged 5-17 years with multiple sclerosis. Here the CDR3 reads CASSLTRRNEQFF. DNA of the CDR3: TGTGCCAGCAGTTTAACCAGACGGAATGAGCAGTTCTTC.